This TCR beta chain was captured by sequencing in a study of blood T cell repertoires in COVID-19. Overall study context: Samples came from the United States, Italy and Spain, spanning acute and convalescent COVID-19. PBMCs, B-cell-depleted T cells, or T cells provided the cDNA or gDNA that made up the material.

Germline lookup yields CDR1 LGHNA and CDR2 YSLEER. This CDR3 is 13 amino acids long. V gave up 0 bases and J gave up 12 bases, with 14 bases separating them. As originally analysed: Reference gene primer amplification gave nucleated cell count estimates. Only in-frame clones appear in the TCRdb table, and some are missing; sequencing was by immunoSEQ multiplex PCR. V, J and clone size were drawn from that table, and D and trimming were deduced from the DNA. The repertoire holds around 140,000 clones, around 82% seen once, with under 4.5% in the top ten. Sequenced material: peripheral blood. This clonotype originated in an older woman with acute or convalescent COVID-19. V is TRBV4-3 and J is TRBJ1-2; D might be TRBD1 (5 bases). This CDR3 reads CASSQDFRQGHTF. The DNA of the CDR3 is TGCGCCAGCAGCCAAGATTTCCGGCAGGGTCACACCTTC.